This T cell receptor (beta chain) was observed in a study of T cells expressing NK-cell markers. TCRdb re-called the 5' RACE reads and catalogs CDR3 proteins one per entry, DNA excluded. The sample table sets out about 440,000 distinct CDR3 sequences. This CDR3 has 15 amino acids. CDR1 SEHNR and CDR2 FQNEAQ come from the germline V gene (reference sequence). The origin of this receptor is a woman between 18 and 70 years old in good health. Material for sequencing was blood T cells: a sorted CD56 or NKG2C T cell subset, CD4+ or CD8+ T cells, or bulk PBMC T cells (not recorded which). The J gene is TRBJ2-7, the V gene TRBV7-9; as DNA is missing, the TRBD1 call by TCRdb cannot be tested. Here the CDR3 reads CASSPPGTGPYEQYF.